This TCR beta chain was captured in a study of a mutant IDH1 vaccine in newly diagnosed glioma. Using immunoSEQ multiplex PCR, the repertoire was profiled, and TCRdb retains in-frame clones only, with some absent. Of tens of thousands of clones listed, around 80% are singletons. Time point indicated: baseline, week 1 (first vaccination visit). Specified treatment: pre-vaccination baseline after standard-of-care therapy. The receptor's source is a man aged 35 to 55 with glioma. Some clones in this sample may be carry-over from other donors' samples. Material: PBMCs, obtained from a glioma patient treated with radiotherapy, temozolomide or both.

CDR3 region: CASSHRQGNSYEQYF. The CDR3 DNA follows: TGTGCCAGCAGCCATCGACAGGGAAACTCCTACGAGCAGTACTTC. This rearrangement joins TRBV13 to TRBJ2-7; 7 bases fit TRBD1. Germline V gene sequence: CDR1 PRHDT, CDR2 FYEKMQ (reference sequence). After removal of 5 bases from V and 0 bases from J, the junction contained 7 bases not matched to a gene. The CDR3 spans 15 residues.